A selection of T cell receptor beta chains follows, all from one sample in a study of blood T cell repertoires in COVID-19. Sequencing used immunoSEQ multiplex PCR; TCRdb keeps in-frame clones, though not all of them. Here the sample spans about 220,000 clones, around 87% being singletons. Sequenced material: PBMCs or T cells enriched from blood (not recorded which). Receptor source: a man aged 30 to 45 who had been exposed to COVID-19. The CDR3 runs from the conserved cysteine through the conserved F or W. Each record gives: J gene, V gene, D gene, clone size, CDR3 DNA, CDR3 protein. The D gene is left open where the match is weak. Rows give clone size only sometimes, using once, few, many, or a class for an expanded clone.

TRBJ1-2,TRBV5-1,-,-,TGCGCCAGCAGCCTCGACGCGGGACGGAATAACTATGGCTACACCTTC,CASSLDAGRNNYGYTF
TRBJ2-3,TRBV7-2,-,-,TGTGCCAGCAGCTTCGGGACTCGAAGGGATACGCAGTATTTT,CASSFGTRRDTQYF
TRBJ2-2,TRBV23-1,-,few,TGCGCCAGCAGTCAATCAATGGAGGACGGACGTCGAGGTTGTACCGGGGAGCTGTTTTTT,CASSQSMEDGRRGCTGELFF
TRBJ1-2,TRBV25-1,-,-,TGTGCCAGCAGTTCTCGGGGATATGATGGCTACACCTTC,CASSSRGYDGYTF
TRBJ1-2,TRBV2,TRBD1,-,TGTGCCAGCAGAGGACAGGGGGGCTATGGCTACACCTTC,CASRGQGGYGYTF
TRBJ1-1,TRBV9,-,-,TGTGCCAGCAGCGTAGAGGGGCGGTTGATGAACACTGAAGCTTTCTTT,CASSVEGRLMNTEAFF
TRBJ1-2,TRBV5-5,-,-,TGTGCCAGCAGCTTCATGACAGATGGCTACACCTTC,CASSFMTDGYTF
TRBJ1-1,TRBV5-1,-,-,TGCGCCAGCAGTCTAGGGGATAAGAACACTGAAGCTTTCTTT,CASSLGDKNTEAFF
TRBJ2-2,TRBV3-1/TRBV3-2,TRBD2,-,TGTGCCAGCAGCCGGACTAGCGGGGGTGCCGGGGAGCTGTTTTTT,CASSRTSGGAGELFF
TRBJ1-3,TRBV19,-,-,TGTGCCAGTCATGACAGGCCGCTCTTCGGAAACACCATATATTTT,CASHDRPLFGNTIYF
TRBJ2-5,TRBV3-1/TRBV3-2,-,-,TGTGCCAGCAGCCAAGATTCCGGGAATCAAGAGACCCAGTACTTC,CASSQDSGNQETQYF
TRBJ1-1,TRBV11-2,TRBD1,-,TGTGCCAGCACTCTCGCAGGGACAGCCAGTTGGACCACTGAAGCTTTCTTT,CASTLAGTASWTTEAFF
TRBJ2-7,TRBV2,-,once,TGTGCCAGCAGTGATCAACAGGAAAGCTCCTACGAGCAGTACTTC,CASSDQQESSYEQYF
TRBJ1-3,TRBV12-3/TRBV12-4,-,-,TGTGCCAGCTCGTTTTCTGGAAACACCATATATTTT,CASSFSGNTIYF
TRBJ1-2,TRBV20-1,-,-,TGCAGTGCCGACTTGCGGTGGTCCACCTTC,CSADLRWSTF
TRBJ2-7,TRBV11-2,TRBD2,-,TGTGCCAGCAGCTCCCTGCGGGCGGGGGGTTCCAATTACGAGCAGTACTTC,CASSSLRAGGSNYEQYF
TRBJ1-2,TRBV7-8,TRBD1,once,TGTGCCAGCAGCTTTCGGACAGGCCCTAACTATGGCTACACCTTC,CASSFRTGPNYGYTF
TRBJ2-3,TRBV4-1,-,-,TGCGCCAGCAGCAAGGGGGTTACGCAGTATTTT,CASSKGVTQYF
TRBJ2-3,TRBV30,TRBD2,-,TGTGCCTGGAGTGTCGGGCGGGGGGGCCTGGATACGCAGTATTTT,CAWSVGRGGLDTQYF
TRBJ1-1,TRBV10-1,-,-,TGCGCCAGCAGTGAGTCACGGGGTGTGACCACTGAAGCTTTCTTT,CASSESRGVTTEAFF
TRBJ2-1,TRBV19,TRBD2,-,TGTGCCAGTAGCCCCCCCAGCGGGGGGAACAATGAGCAGTTCTTC,CASSPPSGGNNEQFF
TRBJ1-6,TRBV15,TRBD1,few,TGTGCCACCAGCAGAGAGGGACAGGGGAATTCACCCCTCCACTTT,CATSREGQGNSPLHF
TRBJ2-7,TRBV12-3/TRBV12-4,-,-,TGTGCCAGCAGTTTTATGGAGGTGCAGTACTTC,CASSFMEVQYF
TRBJ2-7,TRBV21-1,-,-,TGTGCCAGCAGCAATACCCGGGACAGCTCCTACGAGCAGTACTTC,CASSNTRDSSYEQYF
TRBJ1-1,TRBV25-1,TRBD1,-,TGTGCCAGCAGTGAGGACAGGGTAGTAGCTGAAGCTTTCTTT,CASSEDRVVAEAFF
TRBJ1-1,TRBV29-1,TRBD1,once,TGCAGCGGGTTACAGGGGGGGAACACTGAAGCTTTCTTT,CSGLQGGNTEAFF
TRBJ2-3,TRBV5-1,-,-,TGCGCCAGCAGCTTGCGGGGGGCCAGCACAGATACGCAGTATTTT,CASSLRGASTDTQYF
TRBJ2-3,TRBV11-2,-,-,TGTGCCAGCAGCTCCATTTTCCGCACAGATACGCAGTATTTT,CASSSIFRTDTQYF
TRBJ2-7,TRBV30,-,-,TGTGCCTGGGGGAGAGGGTCCTACGAGCAGTACTTC,CAWGRGSYEQYF